A single sample gave rise to the 20 T cell receptor beta chains below, sequenced in a study of cytomegalovirus exposure and HLA in healthy donors. A multiplex PCR was run with 60 Vbeta primers and 13 Jbeta primers. Profiling relied on immunoSEQ multiplex PCR, and the TCRdb table lists in-frame clones only, not all of them. This table holds roughly 150,000 clones, approximately 80% found once. The sequencing sample was made of PBMCs. These receptor sequences come from a male donor in good health and CMV-seronegative.

This chain connects TRBV18 to TRBJ2-5; 12 bases map to TRBD2. CDR3 length: 18 amino acids. V lost 1 base and J lost 2; bases outside the gene matches: 8. Germline CDR1 reads KGHSH; CDR2 reads LQKENI. The CDR3 region is CASSPLVTSGRVQETQYF. Written as DNA, the CDR3 is TGTGCCAGCTCACCACTCGTGACTAGCGGGAGAGTTCAAGAGACCCAGTACTTC. Full variable domain (outside the CDR3, taken from reference TRBV18 and TRBJ2-5): NAGVMQNPRHLVRRRGQEARLRCSPMKGHSHVYWYRQLPEEGLKFMVYLQKENIIDESGMPKERFSAEFPKEGPSILRIQQVVRGDSAAYFCASSPLVTSGRVQETQYFGPGTRLLVL.

The chain employs TRBV7-9 and TRBJ1-2; no clear D gene. V shed 3 bases and J shed 0 bases, with 8 bases lying between them. The CDR3 runs to 14 residues. Germline V lookup: CDR1 SEHNR, CDR2 FQNEAQ (reference sequence). The CDR3 spells CASSFSRANYGYTF. The CDR3 coding sequence is TGTGCCAGCAGCTTTAGTAGAGCTAACTATGGCTACACCTTC. Supplemented by reference TRBV7-9 and TRBJ1-2, the full variable domain reads DTGVSQNPRHKITKRGQNVTFRCDPISEHNRLYWYRQTLGQGPEFLTYFQNEAQLEKSRLLSDRFSAERPKGSFSTLEIQRTEQGDSAMYLCASSFSRANYGYTFGSGTRLTVV.

Comment on this clone: Other DNA sequences in the same sample also yield this CDR3. V usage is TRBV7-2 and J usage is TRBJ1-5; 7 bases line up with TRBD1. Trimming cost V 9 bases and J 0 bases; bases outside gene matches: 5. Germline lookup yields CDR1 SGHTA and CDR2 FQGNSA. The CDR3 spans 14 residues. The CDR3 DNA reads TGTGCCAGTGGACAGGCCCTTAGCAATCAGCCCCAGCATTTT. This codes for CASGQALSNQPQHF.

The genes are TRBV9 and TRBJ2-7, with 13 bases that match TRBD2. J gave up 4 bases and V 3 bases, and 4 bases lay outside the gene matches. The CDR3 contains 15 residues. Germline CDR1 reads SGDLS; CDR2 reads YYNGEE. In nucleotides, the CDR3 is TGTGCCAGCAGCGCGGGGACTAGCGGGATTTACGAGCAGTACTTC. Its translation: CASSAGTSGIYEQYF.

This clone was picked up one time. The CDR3: CASSSRDRGNYGYTF. The CDR3 DNA is TGTGCCAGCAGTTCACGGGACAGGGGTAACTATGGCTACACCTTC. The gene calls are TRBV6-6 and TRBJ1-2, with 10 bases fitting TRBD1. Looked up from germline, CDR1 is MNHNY and CDR2 is SVGAGI (reference sequence). This CDR3 has 15 residues. Germline trimming cut 4 bases from V and 1 base from J; bases unmatched to any gene: 3.

This clone has only a few counts. The J gene is TRBJ2-7, the V gene TRBV7-3, with 8 nucleotides matching TRBD1. V shed 5 bases, J shed 6 bases, and the junction held 6 bases outside the gene matches. Germline CDR1 is SGHTA and CDR2 is FQGTGA. CDR3 length equals 13 residues. This CDR3 reads CASSPGQGGEQYF. In DNA, the CDR3 is TGTGCCAGCAGCCCTGGACAGGGTGGCGAGCAGTACTTC.

This rearrangement joins TRBV4-2 to TRBJ1-2; D might be TRBD1 (5 bases). Looked up from germline, CDR1 is LGHNA and CDR2 is YNFKEQ. Trimming removed 1 base at V and 7 bases at J, with 13 bases between. The CDR3 has 14 residues. CDR3 sequence: CASSQGGAGSGYTF. The CDR3 nucleotides read TGTGCCAGCAGCCAAGGTGGGGCAGGGTCTGGCTACACCTTC.

This sequence joins TRBV28 and TRBJ1-5; TRBD1 aligns across 7 bases. V trimming: 5 bases; J trimming: 6 bases; junction bases outside the gene matches: 4. Germline CDR1 and CDR2: MDHEN and SYDVKM. There are 13 residues in the CDR3. The DNA for the CDR3 is TGTGCCAGCAGTGACAGGGTAGGTCAGCCCCAGCATTTT. Its protein is CASSDRVGQPQHF.

This chain uses TRBV7-3 with TRBJ2-3; 11 nucleotides agree with TRBD2. The germline gives CDR1 SGHTA, CDR2 FQGTGA. This CDR3 is 15 amino acids long. V lost 4 bases, J lost 1 base, and 1 base stayed unmatched. CDR3 sequence reads: CASSSLAGGTDTQYF. In nucleotides, the CDR3 is TGTGCCAGCAGCTCACTAGCGGGGGGCACAGATACGCAGTATTTT.

This clone was observed a single time. V usage is TRBV7-3 and J usage is TRBJ2-3; 10 bases are a match to TRBD2. This CDR3 comprises 15 residues. J lost 2 bases, V lost 4 bases, and 3 bases had no gene match. Germline V gene data show CDR1 as SGHTA and CDR2 as FQGTGA. Here the CDR3 reads CASSSTSGDTDTQYF. CDR3 nucleotides: TGTGCCAGCAGCTCTACTAGCGGGGACACAGATACGCAGTATTTT.

The V and J genes are TRBV2 and TRBJ2-7; 9 bases map to TRBD2. The J segment lost 2 bases and the V segment lost 6 bases, leaving 8 bases of the junction unmatched. The CDR3 is made up of 15 amino acids. Germline V gene lookup returns CDR1 SNHLY and CDR2 FYNNEI. This CDR3 is CASSPRTSATYEQYF. DNA for the CDR3: TGTGCCAGCAGCCCCAGGACTAGCGCGACCTACGAGCAGTACTTC.

This clone was detected a few times. The rearrangement links TRBV7-8 to TRBJ2-7; 7 bases align to TRBD2. This CDR3 is 15 amino acids long. The germline V gene encodes CDR1 SGHVS and CDR2 FQNEAQ. V lost 5 bases, J lost 1 base, and 8 bases stayed unmatched. Here the CDR3 DNA reads TGTGCCAGCAGCCTAGGGACTACACCATCCTACGAGCAGTACTTC. Translation gives CASSLGTTPSYEQYF. Looking up the rest from reference TRBV7-8 and TRBJ2-7 gives the full variable domain: GAGVSQSPRYKVAKRGQDVALRCDPISGHVSLFWYQQALGQGPEFLTYFQNEAQLDKSGLPSDRFFAERPEGSVSTLKIQRTQQEDSAVYLCASSLGTTPSYEQYFGPGTRLTVT.

For the CDR3, the DNA is TGCGCCAGCAGCCTACGAGGTAGTGGAGGGACCAACTATGGCTACACCTTC. Its translation: CASSLRGSGGTNYGYTF. The V gene is TRBV5-1, the J gene TRBJ1-2; D possibly corresponds to TRBD1 (5 bases). Germline CDR1 and CDR2: SGHRS and YFSETQ. The CDR3 totals 17 residues. Deletions cut 4 bases from V and 2 bases from J, with 21 bases between.

CDR3 sequence (DNA): TGTGCCAGCCTACGGGGGACAGGGGTCTCTATAGAGCAGTACTTC. Translation: CASLRGTGVSIEQYF. This rearrangement joins TRBV2 to TRBJ2-7; 10 positions match TRBD1. Unmatched junction bases numbered 14, after V lost 8 bases and J lost 7 bases. Germline V gene sequence: CDR1 SNHLY, CDR2 FYNNEI. This CDR3 contains 15 residues.

The chain recombines TRBV7-2 with TRBJ1-4; D is ambiguous. There are 15 residues in the CDR3. V was shortened by 7 bases and J by 0 bases, with 12 bases between the two germline ends. From germline, CDR1 is SGHTA and CDR2 FQGNSA. The CDR3 is CASTRAGSTNEKLFF. Written as DNA, the CDR3 is TGTGCCAGCACCCGCGCGGGCTCAACTAATGAAAAACTGTTTTTT.

Comment on this clone: The junction does not match germline at one end; this may be a read error. The chain uses TRBV5-4 and TRBJ2-7; perhaps TRBD2 as D (6 bases). Germline loops: CDR1 SGHNT, CDR2 YYREEE (reference sequence). The CDR3 has 12 amino acids. DNA of the CDR3: TGTGCCAGCAGCTCTCGGGGAGGACTGAACTCCTTC. Its translation: CASSSRGGLNSF.

The V and J genes are TRBV6-5 and TRBJ1-1, with unresolved D. CDR3 length: 13 residues. Trimming cost V 9 bases and J 3 bases, with 14 bases left between them. The germline V gene has CDR1 MNHEY and CDR2 SVGAGI. CDR3 sequence: CARKAALDTEAFF. The CDR3 nucleotides are TGTGCCAGGAAAGCGGCGTTGGACACTGAAGCTTTCTTT.

This chain joins TRBV4-1 and TRBJ1-4, with 9 positions matching TRBD1. Looked up from germline, CDR1 is MGHRA and CDR2 is YSYEKL. V shed 6 bases, J shed 4 bases, and the junction held 9 bases outside the gene matches. CDR3 length: 16 amino acids. The CDR3 sequence is CASSLTAGQGNEKLFF. The CDR3 nucleotides are TGCGCCAGCAGTTTAACAGCGGGACAGGGTAATGAAAAACTGTTTTTT.

J is TRBJ1-2 and V is TRBV5-1; D might be TRBD1 (5 bases). The CDR3 totals 16 residues. Germline V gene data show CDR1 as SGHRS and CDR2 as YFSETQ. The V end lost 0 bases, the J end lost 4 bases, and 16 bases lay between the germline ends. CDR3 nucleotides: TGCGCCAGCAGCTTGGCCCCGGGACTTTCTCTCTATGGCTACACCTTC. This codes for CASSLAPGLSLYGYTF.

The V and J genes are TRBV5-1 and TRBJ2-3; 10 bases map to TRBD2. V lost 4 bases, J lost 2 bases, and 7 bases stayed unmatched. The CDR3 loop spans 16 amino acids. The germline CDR1 and CDR2 sequences are SGHRS and YFSETQ. CDR3 nucleotide sequence: TGCGCCAGCAGCCCAGGACTAGCGGACAACACAGATACGCAGTATTTT. This translates into CASSPGLADNTDTQYF.